The 11 T cell receptor beta chains reported below all come from one sample, sequenced in a study of cytomegalovirus exposure and HLA in healthy donors. A multiplex PCR was run with 60 Vbeta primers and 13 Jbeta primers. Profiled with immunoSEQ multiplex PCR; TCRdb holds only in-frame clones, not every one. Of 150,000 to 200,000 clones in the sample, around 77% are singletons; the top ten hold around 3.2%. The sample taken for sequencing was PBMCs. These receptors all come from a female donor in good health and CMV-seronegative.

The chain has TRBV28 and TRBJ2-7; D is ambiguous. Trimming took off 6 bases at V and 6 bases at J, with 18 bases between the two ends. The CDR3 extends over 14 amino acids. Germline CDR1 and CDR2: MDHEN and SYDVKM. Here the CDR3 DNA reads TGTGCCAGCAGACCACCTAGTATCTTTTTCGAGCAGTACTTC. This translates into CASRPPSIFFEQYF.

CDR3 sequence reads: CASSNLAGGHNEQFF. The CDR3 bases are TGTGCCAGCAGCAATCTAGCGGGAGGGCACAATGAGCAGTTCTTC. The chain links TRBV11-2 to TRBJ2-1, with 12 bases fitting TRBD2. The CDR3 spans 15 residues. CDR1 and CDR2 from the germline V gene are SGHAT and FQNNGV. The V gene end was trimmed by 5 bases and the J gene end by 5 bases; junction bases not matched to a gene: 4.

This chain links TRBV27 with TRBJ2-1; 7 nucleotides line up with TRBD2. CDR1 is MNHEY and CDR2 is SMNVEV in the germline V gene (reference sequence). The V gene end was trimmed by 5 bases and the J gene end by 5 bases; junction bases not matched to a gene: 3. This CDR3 is 13 amino acids long. Here the CDR3 DNA reads TGTGCCAGCAGTGGGGACTACCACAATGAGCAGTTCTTC. Its protein product is CASSGDYHNEQFF.

In its sample, this clone was seen a few times. V is TRBV29-1 and J is TRBJ2-5, with TRBD2 identical over 7 bases. The V gene's germline CDR1 is SQVTM and CDR2 ANQGSEA. V shed 7 bases, J shed 4 bases, and the junction held 12 bases outside the gene matches. This CDR3 contains 14 residues. This chain's CDR3 is CSADTAGLAETQYF. The CDR3 coding sequence is TGCAGCGCCGATACAGCGGGATTGGCAGAGACCCAGTACTTC. The full variable domain, rest sourced from reference TRBV29-1 and TRBJ2-5, is SAVISQKPSRDICQRGTSLTIQCQVDSQVTMMFWYRQQPGQSLTLIATANQGSEATYESGFVIDKFPISRPNLTFSTLTVSNMSPEDSSIYLCSADTAGLAETQYFGPGTRLLVL.

The chain recombines TRBV7-2 with TRBJ1-2; D is possibly TRBD1 (6 bases). The V gene lost 5 bases and the J gene lost 5 bases, with 24 bases spanning the gap. The V gene's germline CDR1 is SGHTA and CDR2 FQGNSA. The CDR3 length is 17 residues. The CDR3 sequence is CASSTSEGGAGIYGYTF. CDR3 in DNA: TGTGCCAGCAGCACTTCCGAGGGGGGGGCGGGAATATATGGCTACACCTTC.

CDR3 residues: CASSLGLGTGSQGYTF. Written as DNA, the CDR3 is TGCGCCAGCAGCTTGGGACTAGGGACAGGGAGCCAGGGCTACACCTTC. V is TRBV5-1 and J is TRBJ1-2, with 9 bases that match TRBD1. Germline lookup yields CDR1 SGHRS and CDR2 YFSETQ. CDR3 length: 16 amino acids. V shed 0 bases, J shed 8 bases, and the junction held 11 bases outside the gene matches.

This chain connects TRBV5-4 to TRBJ2-5; 9 positions match TRBD2. The CDR3 extends over 14 amino acids. V lost 4 bases and J lost 3; bases outside the gene matches: 4. The germline CDR1 and CDR2 sequences are SGHNT and YYREEE (reference sequence). The CDR3 region has the DNA TGTGCCAGCAGCCCCGCTAGCGGGGAAGAGACCCAGTACTTC. Protein product: CASSPASGEETQYF.

The chain has TRBV27 and TRBJ1-5; no reliable D call. CDR1 is MNHEY and CDR2 is SMNVEV in the germline V gene (reference sequence). This CDR3 spans 15 amino acids. Trimming took 10 bases from V and 0 from J, leaving 16 bases between them. The CDR3 nucleotides read TGTGCCACGCGGCGCACGAGTAATAGCAATCAGCCCCAGCATTTT. It is translated as CATRRTSNSNQPQHF.

Of note for this clone: The germline gene is not matched at one end of the junction; a read error may be the cause. The rearrangement uses TRBV4-3 and TRBJ2-6, with D perhaps matching TRBD1 (5 bases). Germline CDR1 and CDR2: LGHNA and YSLEER. The CDR3 loop spans 17 amino acids. CDR3 protein: CASSQDQSSAGANVLPF. The CDR3 DNA sequence: TGCGCCAGCAGCCAAGATCAGTCCTCCGCTGGGGCCAACGTCCTGCCTTTC.

The chain uses TRBV5-6 and TRBJ2-7, with TRBD1 matching over 9 bases. Germline V gene sequence: CDR1 SGHDT, CDR2 YYEEEE. V lost 6 bases and J lost 5; bases outside the gene matches: 12. This CDR3 is built from 15 residues. The CDR3 sequence is CASTPAGTGYHEQYF. The CDR3 coding sequence is TGTGCCAGCACGCCAGCCGGGACAGGGTACCACGAGCAGTACTTC.

The chain joins TRBV7-8 to TRBJ1-4, with 8 bases that match TRBD1. Germline trimming cut 5 bases from V and 5 bases from J; bases unmatched to any gene: 10. This CDR3 region has 16 residues. From germline, CDR1 is SGHVS and CDR2 FQNEAQ. CDR3 sequence: CASSPQGALRNEKLFF. CDR3 DNA: TGTGCCAGCAGCCCGCAGGGGGCGCTAAGAAATGAAAAACTGTTTTTT.